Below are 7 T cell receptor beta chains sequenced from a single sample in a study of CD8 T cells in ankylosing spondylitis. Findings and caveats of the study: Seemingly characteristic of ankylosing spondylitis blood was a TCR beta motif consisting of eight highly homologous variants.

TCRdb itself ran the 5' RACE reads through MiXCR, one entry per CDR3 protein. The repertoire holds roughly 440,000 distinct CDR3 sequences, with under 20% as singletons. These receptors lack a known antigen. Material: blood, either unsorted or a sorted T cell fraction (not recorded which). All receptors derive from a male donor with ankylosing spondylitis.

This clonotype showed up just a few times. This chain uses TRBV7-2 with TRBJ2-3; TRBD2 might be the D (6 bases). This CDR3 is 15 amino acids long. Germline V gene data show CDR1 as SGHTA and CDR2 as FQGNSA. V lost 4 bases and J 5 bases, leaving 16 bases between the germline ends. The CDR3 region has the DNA TGTGCCAGCAGCTCTCCTCGGGGGAAGGGAGATACGCAGTATTTT. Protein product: CASSSPRGKGDTQYF. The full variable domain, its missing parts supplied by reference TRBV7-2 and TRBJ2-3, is GAGVSQSPSNKVTEKGKDVELRCDPISGHTALYWYRQSLGQGLEFLIYFQGNSAPDKSGLPSDRFSAERTGGSVSTLTIQRTQQEDSAVYLCASSSPRGKGDTQYFGPGTRLTVL.

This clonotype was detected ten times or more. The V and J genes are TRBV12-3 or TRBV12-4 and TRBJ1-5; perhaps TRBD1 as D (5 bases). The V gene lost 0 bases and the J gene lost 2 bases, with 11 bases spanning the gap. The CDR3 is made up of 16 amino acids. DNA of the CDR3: TGTGCCAGCAGTTTAGCGCTAGGGGCTGGCAATCAGCCCCAGCATTTT. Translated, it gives CASSLALGAGNQPQHF.

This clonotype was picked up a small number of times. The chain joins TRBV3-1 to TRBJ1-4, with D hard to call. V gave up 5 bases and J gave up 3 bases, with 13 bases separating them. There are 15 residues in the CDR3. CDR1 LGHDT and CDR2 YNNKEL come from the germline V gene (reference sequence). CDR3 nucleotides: TGTGCCAGCAGCATCCACAGCGGTGCTAATGAAAAACTGTTTTTT. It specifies CASSIHSGANEKLFF.

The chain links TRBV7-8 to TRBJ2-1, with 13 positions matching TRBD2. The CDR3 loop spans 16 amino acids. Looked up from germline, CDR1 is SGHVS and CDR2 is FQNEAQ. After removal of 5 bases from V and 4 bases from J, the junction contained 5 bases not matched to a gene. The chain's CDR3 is CASSASLAGGYNEQFF. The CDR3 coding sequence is TGTGCCAGCAGCGCATCACTAGCGGGAGGGTACAATGAGCAGTTCTTC.

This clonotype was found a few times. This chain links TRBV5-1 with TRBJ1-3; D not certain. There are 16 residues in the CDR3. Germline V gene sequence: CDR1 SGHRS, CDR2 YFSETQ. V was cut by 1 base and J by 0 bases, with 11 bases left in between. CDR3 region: CASSLNGPDSGNTIYF. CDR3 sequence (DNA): TGCGCCAGCAGCTTGAATGGCCCAGACTCTGGAAACACCATATATTTT.

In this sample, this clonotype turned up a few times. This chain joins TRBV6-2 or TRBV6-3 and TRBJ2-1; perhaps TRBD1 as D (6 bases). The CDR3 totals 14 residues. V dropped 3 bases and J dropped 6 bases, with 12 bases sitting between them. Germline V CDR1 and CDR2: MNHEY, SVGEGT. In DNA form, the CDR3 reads TGTGCCAGCAGTTATCCCACAGGGCTCAATGAGCAGTTCTTC. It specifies CASSYPTGLNEQFF.

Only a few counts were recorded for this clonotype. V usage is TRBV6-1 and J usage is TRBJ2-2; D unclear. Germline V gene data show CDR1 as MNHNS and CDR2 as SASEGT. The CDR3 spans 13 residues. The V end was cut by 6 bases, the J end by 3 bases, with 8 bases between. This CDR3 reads CASRLTHTGELFF. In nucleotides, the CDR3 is TGTGCCAGCAGACTCACGCACACCGGGGAGCTGTTTTTT.